These 11 T cell receptor beta chains came from one sample sequenced in a study of radiation and T cells in renal cell carcinoma. Specified time point: blood 4 weeks post-SBRT, at nephrectomy. The treatment here: 15 Gy SBRT to primary tumor, nephrectomy 4 weeks later. Assay used: immunoSEQ multiplex PCR; TCRdb lists only in-frame clones, some missing. The data show some 97,000 clones, 84% seen once. The starting material was blood, obtained from a patient whose treatment included radiotherapy and nephrectomy. The source of these receptors is a man between 60 and 70 years old with renal cell carcinoma.

This sequence joins TRBV7-9 and TRBJ1-4; 10 nucleotides match TRBD1. CDR1 is SEHNR, CDR2 FQNEAQ, per germline (reference sequence). The CDR3 contains 16 residues. The trim removed 4 bases at V and 8 bases at J, leaving 10 bases unmatched. In nucleotides, the CDR3 is TGTGCCAGCAGCTATGGACAGGGGGGAACCTACGAAAAACTGTTTTTT. Its protein is CASSYGQGGTYEKLFF.

This rearrangement joins TRBV4-1 to TRBJ2-7; D unresolved. V was clipped by 4 bases and J by 3 bases, with 10 bases between them. The CDR3 contains 13 residues. Germline V gives CDR1 MGHRA, CDR2 YSYEKL. CDR3 DNA sequence: TGCGCCAGCAGCCCGACCCTCCTCTACGAGCAGTACTTC. Amino acids: CASSPTLLYEQYF.

V gene TRBV30 combines with J gene TRBJ2-5; the match to TRBD1 covers 10 bases. V was pared by 3 bases and J by 5 bases, with 12 bases of the junction left unmatched. Germline CDR1 reads GTSNPN; CDR2 reads SVGIG (reference sequence). The CDR3 is 16 amino acids. The CDR3 DNA is TGTGCCTGGAGCGTCAGGGGCGGGACAGGGGACGAGACCCAGTACTTC. Amino acid sequence: CAWSVRGGTGDETQYF.

This chain connects TRBV9 to TRBJ1-1; the D is unclear. Trimming took off 4 bases at V and 1 base at J, with 11 bases between the two ends. Looked up from germline, CDR1 is SGDLS and CDR2 is YYNGEE. CDR3 size: 14 residues. This chain's CDR3 is CASSSGRTNTEAFF. Written as DNA, the CDR3 is TGTGCCAGCAGCTCCGGACGGACGAACACTGAAGCTTTCTTT.

The rearrangement uses TRBV19 and TRBJ1-1; D is unclear. The CDR3 is 13 amino acids. Deletions cut 1 base from V and 9 bases from J, with 12 bases between. The germline V gene encodes CDR1 LNHDA and CDR2 SQIVND (reference sequence). CDR3 sequence (DNA): TGTGCCAGTAGTATAGTGGAGGAATCTCAAGCTTTCTTT. It yields the protein CASSIVEESQAFF.

The gene calls are TRBV7-2 and TRBJ2-1; no firm D call. The V end lost 0 bases, the J end lost 9 bases, and 6 bases lay between the germline ends. The germline V gene has CDR1 SGHTA and CDR2 FQGNSA. This CDR3 spans 12 amino acids. The CDR3, as DNA: TGTGCCAGCAGCTTAGCCCGTAGTGAGCAGTTCTTC. This translates into CASSLARSEQFF.

V gene TRBV14 combines with J gene TRBJ1-1; 8 bases are a match to TRBD1. The CDR3 has 16 amino acids. J lost 4 bases, V lost 0 bases, and 7 bases had no gene match. Germline CDR1 and CDR2: SGHDN and FVKESK. Here the CDR3 DNA reads TGTGCCAGCAGCCAAGATTGGTGGACAGGGTCCACTGAAGCTTTCTTT. Translation: CASSQDWWTGSTEAFF.

The chain couples TRBV5-1 to TRBJ2-5; 11 positions match TRBD2. This CDR3 is 22 amino acids long. Germline CDR1 is SGHRS and CDR2 is YFSETQ. V lost 2 bases, J lost 5 bases, and 26 bases stayed unmatched. This CDR3 is CASSFGSGGRILAGGILETQYF. CDR3 nucleotides: TGCGCCAGCAGCTTTGGTTCGGGGGGGCGAATCCTAGCGGGAGGAATATTGGAGACCCAGTACTTC.

The table lists this clone with a few counts. J is TRBJ1-3 and V is TRBV2; D is possibly TRBD1 (5 bases). The ends were cut back, 4 bases at V and 0 bases at J, with 10 bases in the middle. In germline, CDR1 is SNHLY, CDR2 FYNNEI. There are 15 residues in the CDR3. CDR3 in amino acids: CASSGGRDSGNTIYF. The CDR3 DNA reads as TGTGCCAGCAGTGGCGGCAGGGACTCTGGAAACACCATATATTTT.

This clone was observed once. Other DNA sequences in the sample encode the same CDR3. This rearrangement joins TRBV7-2 to TRBJ1-1, with a possible D match to TRBD1 (5 bases). Germline CDR1 reads SGHTA; CDR2 reads FQGNSA. The CDR3 loop spans 14 amino acids. Trimming removed 1 base at V and 5 bases at J, with 11 bases between. The CDR3 region is CASSLVGRGTEAFF. As DNA, the CDR3 is TGTGCCAGCAGCTTAGTGGGGAGGGGTACTGAAGCTTTCTTT. The full variable domain, completed using reference TRBV7-2 and TRBJ1-1, is GAGVSQSPSNKVTEKGKDVELRCDPISGHTALYWYRQSLGQGLEFLIYFQGNSAPDKSGLPSDRFSAERTGGSVSTLTIQRTQQEDSAVYLCASSLVGRGTEAFFGQGTRLTVV.

The chain has TRBV19 and TRBJ2-1, with 9 bases that match TRBD2. The V and J ends lost 7 bases and 5 bases, in that order; junction bases with no gene match: 27. CDR1 LNHDA and CDR2 SQIVND come from the germline V gene (reference sequence). The length of the CDR3 is 21 residues. The CDR3 bases are TGTGCCAGTACCCTATTTCCCCCCTCTAGCGGGGCGGGAAGCCAGAACAATGAGCAGTTCTTC. Residues: CASTLFPPSSGAGSQNNEQFF.